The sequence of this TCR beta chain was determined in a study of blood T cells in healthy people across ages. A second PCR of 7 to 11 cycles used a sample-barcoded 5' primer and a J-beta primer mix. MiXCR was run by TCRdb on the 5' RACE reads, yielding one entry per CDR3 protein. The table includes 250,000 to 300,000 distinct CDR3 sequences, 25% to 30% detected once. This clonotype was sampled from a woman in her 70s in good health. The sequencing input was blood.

The CDR3 protein is CASSLDRDTDTQYF. CDR3 bases: TGTGCCAGCAGCTTAGACAGGGACACAGATACGCAGTATTTT. J is TRBJ2-3 and V is TRBV7-9, with D possibly being TRBD1 (6 bases). V was shortened by 1 base and J by 2 bases, with 7 bases between the two germline ends. The CDR3 length is 14 residues. In germline, CDR1 is SEHNR, CDR2 FQNEAQ (reference sequence).